Listed below are T cell receptor beta chains from one sample, sequenced in a study of T cell changes during pregnancy in multiple sclerosis. Sequencing was performed with immunoSEQ multiplex PCR; in TCRdb, only in-frame clones are kept and a portion is missing. The profile shows about 24,000 clones, 90% of them singletons. This material consisted of CD8+ T cells from peripheral blood mononuclear cells, taken in the third trimester of pregnancy. The source is a female donor in good health, enrolled as a control in a pregnancy study. Each CDR3 is given with its conserved first and last residue. D genes are given only for firm matches. Not all rows give a size; the values are once, few, many and, for expanded clones, a class.

V: TRBV28; J: TRBJ2-3; length: 17; D: .; size: .; CDR3: CASTIGSRLGWADTQYF; DNA: TGTGCCAGCACGATCGGGAGTAGACTAGGGTGGGCAGATACGCAGTATTTT
V: TRBV28; J: TRBJ2-7; length: 13; D: TRBD2; size: .; CDR3: CASSLAGADEQYF; DNA: TGTGCCAGCAGTTTAGCGGGAGCGGACGAGCAGTACTTC
V: TRBV29-1; J: TRBJ1-1; length: 12; D: .; size: .; CDR3: CSVAELRPEAFF; DNA: TGCAGCGTTGCTGAATTGAGGCCTGAAGCTTTCTTT
V: TRBV7-6; J: TRBJ2-7; length: 18; D: TRBD2; size: .; CDR3: CASSLGPRSGGSMYEQYF; DNA: TGTGCCAGCAGCTTAGGCCCCAGGAGCGGGGGGTCTATGTACGAGCAGTACTTC
V: TRBV12-2; J: TRBJ2-4; length: 19; D: .; size: .; CDR3: CASRFRLAGEATAKNIQYF; DNA: TGTGCAAGTCGCTTCCGGCTAGCGGGAGAGGCGACGGCCAAAAACATTCAGTACTTC
V: TRBV7-9; J: TRBJ1-1; length: 13; D: .; size: .; CDR3: CASSATGNTEAFF; DNA: TGTGCCAGCAGCGCTACAGGGAACACTGAAGCTTTCTTT
V: TRBV5-4; J: TRBJ1-4; length: 16; D: .; size: .; CDR3: CASSLGPGTMDEKLFF; DNA: TGTGCCAGCAGCTTGGGGCCTGGGACTATGGATGAAAAACTGTTTTTT
V: TRBV6-1; J: TRBJ1-4; length: 15; D: TRBD1; size: .; CDR3: CASSENSGTAEKLFF; DNA: TGTGCCAGCAGTGAGAACTCCGGGACAGCTGAAAAACTGTTTTTT
V: TRBV4-2; J: TRBJ2-1; length: 17; D: TRBD2; size: .; CDR3: CASSQDPYSGTYNEQFF; DNA: TGTGCCAGCAGCCAAGATCCCTATAGCGGGACTTACAATGAGCAGTTCTTC
V: TRBV7-9; J: TRBJ1-2; length: 15; D: TRBD1; size: .; CDR3: CASSLGTGTAYGYTF; DNA: TGTGCCAGCAGCTTGGGGACAGGGACGGCCTATGGCTACACCTTC
V: TRBV19; J: TRBJ1-1; length: 11; D: TRBD1; size: .; CDR3: CASRTGAQAFF; DNA: TGTGCCAGCCGAACAGGGGCGCAGGCTTTCTTT
V: TRBV2; J: TRBJ1-3; length: 19; D: .; size: .; CDR3: CASSEAGSTTGYSGNTIYF; DNA: TGTGCCAGCAGTGAAGCCGGCAGTACAACGGGTTATTCTGGAAACACCATATATTTT
V: TRBV5-1; J: TRBJ2-7; length: 14; D: .; size: .; CDR3: CASSKAPRIGEQYF; DNA: TGCGCCAGCAGCAAAGCCCCCCGAATCGGCGAGCAGTACTTC
V: TRBV27; J: TRBJ1-6; length: 13; D: .; size: few; CDR3: CASGLDSYSPLHF; DNA: TGTGCCAGCGGACTGGACAGTTACTCACCCCTCCACTTT
V: TRBV7-2; J: TRBJ2-1; length: 15; D: TRBD1; size: .; CDR3: CASSPYRGPYNEQFF; DNA: TGTGCCAGCAGCCCCTACAGGGGGCCCTACAATGAGCAGTTCTTC
V: TRBV28; J: TRBJ2-1; length: 17; D: TRBD2; size: few; CDR3: CASSPTGGGDWANEQFF; DNA: TGTGCCAGCAGTCCCACGGGGGGGGGAGATTGGGCCAATGAGCAGTTCTTC
V: TRBV7-9; J: TRBJ2-7; length: 16; D: .; size: .; CDR3: CASSGTGTDDFYEQYF; DNA: TGTGCCAGCAGCGGGACTGGGACAGATGACTTCTACGAGCAGTACTTC
V: TRBV11-2; J: TRBJ2-2; length: 17; D: TRBD1; size: .; CDR3: CASSLASGGLDTGELFF; DNA: TGTGCCAGCAGCTTAGCGTCAGGGGGCTTAGACACCGGGGAGCTGTTTTTT
V: TRBV5-6; J: TRBJ2-3; length: 15; D: TRBD1; size: .; CDR3: CASSLRTGGTDTQYF; DNA: TGTGCCAGCAGCCTCCGGACAGGCGGGACAGATACGCAGTATTTT
V: TRBV27; J: TRBJ2-7; length: 15; D: .; size: .; CDR3: CASSFQGDTSYEQYF; DNA: TGTGCCAGCAGTTTTCAAGGGGACACCTCCTACGAGCAGTACTTC
V: TRBV4-1; J: TRBJ2-1; length: 12; D: .; size: .; CDR3: CASSQSDREQFF; DNA: TGCGCCAGCAGCCAATCCGACAGGGAGCAGTTCTTC
V: TRBV4-1; J: TRBJ1-1; length: 14; D: TRBD1; size: few; CDR3: CASSPTGGRTEAFF; DNA: TGCGCCAGCAGCCCTACAGGGGGAAGGACTGAAGCTTTCTTT
V: TRBV11-1; J: TRBJ2-1; length: 15; D: TRBD2; size: .; CDR3: CASSLASGSGNEQFF; DNA: TGTGCCAGCAGCTTAGCTAGCGGGAGTGGAAATGAGCAGTTCTTC
V: TRBV19; J: TRBJ2-1; length: 14; D: .; size: .; CDR3: CASRSQGGVDEQFF; DNA: TGTGCCAGTAGGTCACAGGGTGGGGTTGATGAGCAGTTCTTC
V: TRBV27; J: TRBJ1-2; length: 13; D: TRBD1; size: .; CDR3: CASSPGTGVGYTF; DNA: TGTGCCAGCAGTCCGGGGACAGGGGTCGGCTACACCTTC
V: TRBV27; J: TRBJ2-1; length: 16; D: TRBD2; size: .; CDR3: CASSLLAGVRYNEQFF; DNA: TGTGCCAGCAGTTTACTAGCGGGAGTTAGGTACAATGAGCAGTTCTTC
V: TRBV6-1; J: TRBJ2-7; length: 16; D: TRBD1; size: .; CDR3: CASSEQTGVGSYEQYF; DNA: TGTGCCAGCAGTGAACAGACAGGGGTGGGGTCCTACGAGCAGTACTTC
V: TRBV13; J: TRBJ2-1; length: 15; D: TRBD2; size: once; CDR3: CASSLEAGSYNEQFF; DNA: TGTGCCAGCAGCTTAGAAGCGGGGTCCTACAATGAGCAGTTCTTC
V: TRBV6-5; J: TRBJ1-2; length: 13; D: TRBD1; size: .; CDR3: CASRGQGPKGYTF; DNA: TGTGCCAGCAGGGGACAGGGCCCTAAGGGCTACACCTTC
V: TRBV5-1; J: TRBJ2-5; length: 18; D: TRBD2; size: .; CDR3: CASSLVGGLAGGQETQYF; DNA: TGCGCCAGCAGCTTGGTAGGGGGACTAGCGGGGGGGCAAGAGACCCAGTACTTC
V: TRBV4-1; J: TRBJ1-5; length: 13; D: .; size: .; CDR3: CASSQDMGRPQHF; DNA: TGCGCCAGCAGCCAAGATATGGGCAGGCCCCAGCATTTT
V: TRBV5-4; J: TRBJ2-7; length: 16; D: TRBD2; size: .; CDR3: CASSPPEASGNYEQYF; DNA: TGTGCCAGCAGCCCCCCGGAAGCTAGCGGCAACTACGAGCAGTACTTC
V: TRBV7-9; J: TRBJ2-7; length: 13; D: TRBD1; size: .; CDR3: CASIGQGSYEQYF; DNA: TGTGCCAGCATTGGACAGGGGTCCTACGAGCAGTACTTC
V: TRBV6-1; J: TRBJ2-1; length: 15; D: .; size: .; CDR3: CASSGVEWGDNEQFF; DNA: TGTGCCAGCAGTGGAGTAGAGTGGGGGGACAATGAGCAGTTCTTC
V: TRBV21-1; J: TRBJ1-2; length: 14; D: .; size: .; CDR3: CASSSIQGDYGYTF; DNA: TGTGCCAGCAGCAGCATACAGGGGGACTATGGCTACACCTTC
V: TRBV27; J: TRBJ1-4; length: 15; D: TRBD1; size: .; CDR3: CASSLDRGLSEKLFF; DNA: TGTGCCAGCAGTTTGGACAGGGGGCTTAGTGAAAAACTGTTTTTT
V: TRBV23-1; J: TRBJ1-2; length: 17; D: TRBD1; size: few; CDR3: CASSQATGLYLNYGYTF; DNA: TGCGCCAGCAGTCAGGCGACAGGGTTGTACCTTAACTATGGCTACACCTTC
V: TRBV9; J: TRBJ2-7; length: 15; D: TRBD1; size: .; CDR3: CASSAGTGGAYEQYF; DNA: TGTGCCAGCAGCGCCGGGACAGGGGGCGCGTACGAGCAGTACTTC
V: TRBV7-2; J: TRBJ2-6; length: 17; D: TRBD1; size: .; CDR3: CASSRRDSSSGANVLTF; DNA: TGTGCCAGCAGCAGACGGGACAGCTCCTCTGGGGCCAACGTCCTGACTTTC
V: TRBV6-5; J: TRBJ2-1; length: 15; D: TRBD2; size: .; CDR3: CASSYSVLAGVEQFF; DNA: TGTGCCAGCAGTTACTCGGTATTAGCGGGAGTTGAGCAGTTCTTC
V: TRBV29-1; J: TRBJ2-2; length: 11; D: TRBD2; size: .; CDR3: CSVGGTGELFF; DNA: TGCAGCGTCGGGGGGACCGGGGAGCTGTTTTTT
V: TRBV7-9; J: TRBJ2-5; length: 14; D: .; size: few; CDR3: CASSLTAYQETQYF; DNA: TGTGCCAGCAGCCTGACAGCGTACCAAGAGACCCAGTACTTC
V: TRBV11-2; J: TRBJ1-1; length: 15; D: .; size: .; CDR3: CASSLDIRGNTEAFF; DNA: TGTGCCAGCAGCTTAGATATCAGGGGGAACACTGAAGCTTTCTTT
V: TRBV23-1; J: TRBJ1-4; length: 18; D: .; size: .; CDR3: CASSQSLSGRHTNEKLFF; DNA: TGCGCCAGCAGTCAATCTCTCTCAGGGCGGCATACTAATGAAAAACTGTTTTTT
V: TRBV11-2; J: TRBJ1-5; length: 16; D: TRBD1; size: .; CDR3: CASSLGQGAGNQPQHF; DNA: TGTGCCAGCAGCTTAGGACAGGGGGCTGGAAATCAGCCCCAGCATTTT
V: TRBV7-9; J: TRBJ1-3; length: 16; D: .; size: medium-sized; CDR3: CASSPSTGHSGNTIYF; DNA: TGTGCCAGCAGCCCAAGCACAGGGCACTCTGGAAACACCATATATTTT
V: TRBV11-1; J: TRBJ2-5; length: 13; D: .; size: .; CDR3: CATEGGAEETQYF; DNA: TGTGCCACCGAAGGGGGGGCGGAAGAGACCCAGTACTTC
V: TRBV7-9; J: TRBJ1-4; length: 17; D: .; size: .; CDR3: CASSKGVVGRGNEKLFF; DNA: TGTGCCAGCAGCAAAGGCGTAGTTGGGAGGGGTAATGAAAAACTGTTTTTT
V: TRBV5-1; J: TRBJ1-3; length: 14; D: .; size: .; CDR3: CARRGSSSGNTIYF; DNA: TGCGCCAGAAGGGGTTCCTCCTCTGGAAACACCATATATTTT
V: TRBV5-1; J: TRBJ2-3; length: 12; D: .; size: .; CDR3: CASSLERNTQYF; DNA: TGCGCCAGCAGCTTGGAGCGTAATACGCAGTATTTT
V: TRBV5-8; J: TRBJ1-1; length: 14; D: .; size: .; CDR3: CASSLTGPNTEAFF; DNA: TGTGCCAGCAGCTTGACAGGGCCTAACACTGAAGCTTTCTTT
V: TRBV28; J: TRBJ1-2; length: 15; D: .; size: .; CDR3: CASSLPGHRSDGYTF; DNA: TGTGCCAGCAGTCTCCCGGGACACCGGTCGGATGGCTACACCTTC
V: TRBV5-1; J: TRBJ1-1; length: 14; D: TRBD1; size: .; CDR3: CASSSMTGAPEAFF; DNA: TGCGCCAGCAGCTCGATGACAGGGGCTCCTGAAGCTTTCTTT
V: TRBV6-5; J: TRBJ2-7; length: 15; D: TRBD2; size: .; CDR3: CASSYSTSGTYRQYF; DNA: TGTGCCAGCAGTTACTCGACTAGCGGGACCTACAGGCAGTACTTC
V: TRBV10-2; J: TRBJ2-3; length: 17; D: TRBD2; size: .; CDR3: CASSYSAGLAGTDTQYF; DNA: TGCGCCAGCAGTTATTCCGCGGGACTAGCGGGCACAGATACGCAGTATTTT
V: TRBV16; J: TRBJ2-1; length: 15; D: .; size: .; CDR3: CASSQPGGSYNEQFF; DNA: TGTGCCAGCAGCCAACCTGGCGGATCCTACAATGAGCAGTTCTTC
V: TRBV7-2; J: TRBJ2-2; length: 14; D: .; size: .; CDR3: CASSSAGPPGELFF; DNA: TGTGCCAGCAGCTCGGCGGGGCCTCCGGGGGAGCTGTTTTTT